This T cell receptor (beta chain) was profiled in a study of blood T cell repertoires in COVID-19 (dated by TCRdb to the early 2020s). General notes on the study: Collaborator samples came from the United States, Italy and Spain and covered acute and convalescent phases of COVID-19. The prospective study material was composed of cDNA or gDNA derived from T cells, B-cell-depleted T cells, or PBMCs. The dataset comprised deeply sampled blood TCRbeta repertoires from subjects exposed to, actively infected with, or recovered from COVID-19. A freely available public database, intended as a resource for researchers studying the immune response to SARS-CoV-2, is where the repertoires were released. Samples came from the ongoing ImmuneRACE study (first 160 participants) plus 1,254 subjects from 6 global collaborators. A de-identified subject ID, COVID-19 status, age in years and sex were almost always included in the sample metadata. Where HLA class I and class II types were available, the types were taken from metadata supplied by the sample provider, not from assay-based typing. The full study reports these points: The quantity of clinical and demographic metadata differed by source and by participant and was supplied without curation.

Counted from cysteine to phenylalanine, this CDR3 has 17 amino acids. The entry retains the CDR3 DNA only, 51 bases that are in frame from base 1. The junction shows trimming of 4 bases on V and 7 bases on J, plus 25 bases between the germline ends. The germline V gene specifies SNHLY as CDR1 and FYNNEI as CDR2. Whole blood was collected in K2EDTA tubes by collaborating institutions according to the institutions' own protocols. For TCRbeta analysis, collaborator samples were shipped as frozen whole blood, as isolated PBMCs, or as DNA extracted from either sample type. TCRbeta CDR3 regions were amplified from genomic DNA by means of the immunoSEQ Assay, a bias-controlled multiplex PCR. The paper's data handling went like this. Within the assay, amplification of reference gene primers was used to estimate how many nucleated cells each sample contained. Sequence reads were collapsed and filtered to measure the absolute abundance of every unique TCRbeta CDR3 rearrangement. For each sample, productive Simpson clonality was calculated by taking the square root of Simpson's diversity index across productive rearrangements. In TCRdb, the immuneACCESS table is reduced to in-frame sequences with V and J assigned. These tables do not hold every clone; where another copy was compared, an unresolved V gene accounts for under half, and the others remain unexplained. V, J and clone size derive from that table, while D and trimming were established from the DNA sequence. For this sample there are about 200,000 clones; 60% to 85% appear just once. The ten largest make up less than 7% of the sample.

This clone has a handful of counts. This clone's antigen is unknown. Within one base of it there is no much larger clone, and no base qualities were kept. The V gene is TRBV2 and the J gene is TRBJ1-1; TRBD1 could be the D gene, as 6 bases match. Material for sequencing was peripheral blood. The receptor was derived from a woman in her 70s with acute or convalescent COVID-19. The CDR3 has the sequence CASSAGLGTQFRGEAFF. The DNA sequence is given as TGTGCCAGCAGTGCAGGCTTGGGGACACAGTTTAGGGGTGAAGCTTTCTTT.